This record concerns one T cell receptor beta chain sequence. These data are taken from a study of blood T cells in healthy people across ages. Germline CDR1 is ENHRY and CDR2 is SYGVKD. CDR3 size: 12 residues. J was trimmed by 8 bases and V by 9 bases; bases with no gene match: 3. A second PCR, run for 7 to 11 cycles, used a sample-barcoded 5' primer plus a J-beta primer mix. From the 5' RACE reads, TCRdb called clonotypes with MiXCR, one entry per CDR3 protein. The sample has a few hundred thousand distinct CDR3 sequences, roughly 28% seen once. The sample comprised blood. The genes are TRBV10-3 and TRBJ2-1; 11 bases are a match to TRBD1. The TCR originated in a woman between 65 and 79 years old in good health. The CDR3 DNA reads TGTGCCATTGGACAGGGGGCACATGAGCAGTTCTTC. It translates to CAIGQGAHEQFF.